This TCR beta chain emerged from a study of T cell responses to AZD1222 COVID-19 vaccine (dated by TCRdb to the early 2020s). For the study in its entirety: Because spike-specific TCR depth and breadth did not differ between the two schedules, AZD1222 recipients who got a second dose at roughly 4 weeks were pooled with those who got a second dose at roughly 12 weeks. TCR sequencing covered 230 to 250 trial participants: roughly 200 given two doses of AZD1222 and approximately 26 given two doses of MenACWY control vaccine. Trial participants were enrolled by age into 18-55, 56-69 and 70-plus year subgroups, with roughly 150, 30 and 60 TCR-sequenced participants respectively.

The sample's time point label is to be understood as: baseline before first vaccination. Vaccinee samples came from UK trials COV001 and COV002, including a single-blind randomized controlled phase 2/3 trial of AZD1222 (ChAdOx1 nCoV-19) in healthy adults. For TCRbeta chain sequencing, PBMC samples from trial participants were taken at day 0 and at day 28 after the second dose. V is clipped by 0 bases and J by 11 bases, and the sequence between their germline boundaries is 7 bases long. The CDR3 numbers 12 residues from cysteine through phenylalanine. CDR3 DNA is the only sequence kept; it has 36 bases, read in frame from the first base. Reading the germline V gene (reference sequence) gives CDR1 LNHNV and CDR2 YYDKDF. The CDR3 regions of human TCRbeta chains were analyzed by immunosequencing. The original pipeline was this. TCRs in the repertoires were compared against a reference library of SARS-CoV-2-specific TCRs that had been generated with the MIRA antigen-specificity platform. Breadth was defined as the fraction of unique TCRs that were SARS-CoV-2-associated, and depth was defined as the fraction of total T cells that were SARS-CoV-2-associated. Each spike-specific TCR was assigned to its reactive spike region and to a CD4 or CD8 class using the MIRA data. Log10-transformed breadth and depth values were compared by one-way ANOVA with Sidak's multiple comparisons tests. Held by TCRdb, this immuneACCESS table contains in-frame sequences only and omits some clones. Under half of the omission traces to an unresolved V gene where checked; the cause of the rest is unknown. V and J calls and clone size are given by that table; D and trimming were obtained from the DNA. This sample is represented by 130,000 or so clones; about 86% of them were singletons. The ten largest clones take up 9.5% to 15% of the sample.

Study-wide findings and limitations: Because no day 14 peak-response samples were available, repertoires were characterized only after the peak T cell response. After two AZD1222 doses, spike-specific TCR breadth and depth were significantly higher than at day 0 and than in MenACWY recipients. Most participants were white British and females outnumbered males, and the authors suggested that clonal diversity may have been underestimated. Only six AZD1222 recipients were SARS-CoV-2 seropositive at baseline, limiting conclusions about previously exposed vaccinees. Nearly half of unique spike-specific TCRs reportedly recognized epitopes outside regions mutated in the B.1.351 and B.1.1.7 variants. The vaccine-associated CD4 TCRs covered the entire spike protein, and the dominant responses fell in regions 160-218 and 743-854. In the small 56-69-year group, the increase in depth fell short of significance, most likely because of low power.

Worth noting for this clone: Its antigen specificity is not known. No base qualities exist here, and no much larger clone lies one base off it.

The V gene is TRBV15 and the J gene is TRBJ2-2, with no reliable assignment of the D segment. The TCR sequence derives from an adult in good health. Sequenced material: peripheral blood, taken on day 0 of AZD1222 vaccination. The DNA sequence is given as TGTGCCACCAGCAGAGATCGGCTAGAGCTGTTTTTT. Its coded protein is CATSRDRLELFF. The CDR3 plus the reference TRBV15 and TRBJ2-2 genes for the other parts give the full variable domain: DAMVIQNPRYQVTQFGKPVTLSCSQTLNHNVMYWYQQKSSQAPKLLFHYYDKDFNNEADTPDNFQSRRPNTSFCFLDIRSPGLGDTAMYLCATSRDRLELFFGEGSRLTVL.